This TCR beta chain came from a study of metastatic and nonmetastatic thyroid tumors (dated by TCRdb to about 2020). In the study overall: Repertoires were compared across peripheral blood and tumor or nodule tissue samples from malignant and benign thyroid patients.

What the study reported, not specific to this receptor: In both blood and tumor samples, malignant tumors were reported to have significantly higher TCR beta diversity than benign nodules.

V is shortened by 2 bases, J by 2 bases, and the region joining them spans 22 bases. The CDR3 runs 19 residues from the cysteine to the phenylalanine. The retained sequence is limited to the CDR3, 57 bases, with the frame set at the first base. From the germline V gene (reference sequence), CDR1 is GTSNPN and CDR2 is SVGIG. This clone was seen at least ten times. The antigen this receptor binds is unknown. No base qualities exist here, and no much larger clone lies one base off it. Library method: PCR. For sequencing, an Illumina HiSeq 4000 was employed. The TCR beta-chain CDR3 region of each patient was profiled by high-throughput sequencing. The authors' analysis ran thus. CDR3 differences across clinicopathological groups were used to build a classifier for discriminating distant-metastatic papillary thyroid cancer patients. To measure repertoire diversity the researchers used the Shannon index, while the Morisita-Horn index served to gauge how similar the tumor and blood repertoires were. The public reads were reprocessed in TCRdb via fastp at Q25 and MiXCR, keeping in-frame beta chains. The V and J calls come from TCRdb's annotation, not from the publication. The sample table contains 35,000 to 50,000 clones; only one count was recorded for roughly a sixth of them. The top ten clones comprise about a tenth of the sample.

No patient had received any treatment before thyroid surgery. Patient clinical samples collected from about 2011 to 2018 were retrospectively analysed using T-cell receptor beta sequencing. The chain employs TRBV30 and TRBJ1-6; no D gene can be assigned with confidence. Sequences were obtained from tumor tissue. The TCR sequence derives from a female donor with papillary thyroid cancer or a benign thyroid nodule (not recorded which). Some clones in this sample may be carry-over from other donors' samples. The DNA is TGTGCCTGGAGTCGGAGGATTTATCGACAAGCCCCCTATAATTCACCCCTCCACTTT. It translates to CAWSRRIYRQAPYNSPLHF. The variable domain in full, with residues beyond the CDR3 obtained from the reference TRBV30 and TRBJ1-6 genes, is SQTIHQWPATLVQPVGSPLSLECTVEGTSNPNLYWYRQAAGRGLQLLFYSVGIGQISSEVPQNLSASRPQDRQFILSSKKLLLSDSGFYLCAWSRRIYRQAPYNSPLHFGNGTRLTVT.